A single sample is the source of the 22 T cell receptor beta chains below, sequenced in a study of blood T cells in healthy people across ages. It was with a sample-barcoded 5' primer and a J-beta primer mix that a second PCR of about 6 to 12 cycles was run. From the 5' RACE reads, TCRdb called clonotypes with MiXCR, one entry per CDR3 protein. Found here are 910,000 or so distinct CDR3 sequences, about 51% of them singletons; the top ten hold about 21%. Sequences were obtained from blood. The receptors shown here come from a woman aged 55 to 70 in good health.

V usage is TRBV21-1 and J usage is TRBJ2-3; the D call of TRBD2 is as the table states it, not checked on the DNA. TRBV21-1 is a pseudogene. The CDR3 length is 18 residues. The DNA of the CDR3 is TGTGCCAGCAGCGCCGGGACTAGCGGGAGGGAAGGCACAGATACGCAGTATTTT. Protein sequence: CASSAGTSGREGTDTQYF.

The CDR3 nucleotides read TGTGCCACCAGCACCGAAGAAAGGCGTGAGACCCAGTACTTC. Its protein product is CATSTEERRETQYF. This sequence joins TRBV15 and TRBJ2-5; no clear D gene. The V end was cut by 4 bases, the J end by 5 bases, with 14 bases between. The CDR3 has 14 amino acids. The germline gives CDR1 LNHNV, CDR2 YYDKDF (reference sequence).

The gene calls are TRBV4-1 and TRBJ2-7; 13 bases map to TRBD2. Trimming cost V 1 base and J 4 bases; bases outside gene matches: 4. The CDR3 runs to 16 residues. Germline V gene lookup returns CDR1 MGHRA and CDR2 YSYEKL. CDR3 loop: CASSQGTSGGLYEQYF. The CDR3 DNA sequence: TGCGCCAGCAGCCAAGGGACTAGCGGGGGACTTTACGAGCAGTACTTC.

The sample holds a few counts of this clonotype. This sequence joins TRBV7-9 and TRBJ2-3, with TRBD2 as a possible D gene (5 bases). Trimming left V 1 base short and J 3 bases short, with 11 bases between. Germline V gene lookup returns CDR1 SEHNR and CDR2 FQNEAQ (reference sequence). This CDR3 is 15 amino acids long. CDR3 amino acids: CASSLERLATDTQYF. CDR3 in DNA: TGTGCCAGCAGCTTAGAGCGGCTAGCAACAGATACGCAGTATTTT.

Here the CDR3 reads CASSLAQGLAGAGLYEQYF. In DNA form, the CDR3 reads TGTGCCAGCAGCTTAGCCCAGGGGCTAGCGGGAGCAGGACTCTACGAGCAGTACTTC. The chain carries TRBV7-6 and TRBJ2-4; the match to TRBD2 covers 10 bases. The DNA end lines up better with TRBJ2-7; the J call may be wrong. The CDR3 is 19 residues long. CDR1 and CDR2 from the germline V gene are SGHVS and FNYEAQ.

J is TRBJ2-7 and V is TRBV4-1, with TRBD2 matching over 9 bases. CDR3 length: 16 residues. Losses at the gene ends were 1 base for V and 10 bases for J; bases not matched to a gene: 14. Germline V gene lookup returns CDR1 MGHRA and CDR2 YSYEKL. The chain's CDR3 is CASSQVGTSQGGTQYF. CDR3 DNA sequence: TGCGCCAGCAGCCAAGTCGGGACTAGCCAGGGGGGAACCCAGTACTTC.

J is TRBJ2-3 and V is TRBV6-1; tentatively, D is TRBD1 (5 bases). CDR3 length: 14 amino acids. The germline V gene encodes CDR1 MNHNS and CDR2 SASEGT. Trimming pared 7 bases from V and 4 bases from J, leaving 15 bases between. The CDR3 loop reads CASKLGQGSDTQYF. Written as DNA, the CDR3 is TGTGCCAGCAAATTAGGGCAGGGATCAGATACGCAGTATTTT.

This clonotype has a handful of counts. The V and J genes are TRBV3-1 and TRBJ1-2; D possibly corresponds to TRBD1 (5 bases). The CDR3 contains 13 residues. The V and J ends lost 6 bases and 4 bases respectively, with 12 bases between them. Germline V gives CDR1 LGHDT, CDR2 YNNKEL (reference sequence). The CDR3: CASRGPQGYGYTF. The CDR3 DNA reads as TGTGCCAGCAGGGGACCTCAGGGCTATGGCTACACCTTC.

Only a few counts were recorded for this clonotype. CDR3 amino acids: CASSPRGGANNEQYF. The CDR3 DNA reads TGTGCCAGCTCCCCCAGGGGGGGCGCCAACAATGAGCAGTACTTC. The chain has TRBV9 and TRBJ2-5, with D perhaps assigned TRBD1 or TRBD2 (7 bases each). There are 15 residues in the CDR3. V was trimmed by 7 bases and J by 11 bases, leaving 27 bases between them. Germline assignment: CDR1 SGDLS and CDR2 YYNGEE.

The sample holds a few counts of this clonotype. V usage is TRBV4-2 and J usage is TRBJ1-1; D may be TRBD1 (6 bases). There are 16 residues in the CDR3. With 1 base removed from V and 0 bases from J, the gap between germline ends came to 12 bases. The V gene's germline CDR1 is LGHNA and CDR2 YNFKEQ. DNA of the CDR3: TGTGCCAGCAGCCAAGGGGGACAACCCTTGAACACTGAAGCTTTCTTT. Translating it yields CASSQGGQPLNTEAFF.

The gene calls are TRBV12-3 or TRBV12-4 and TRBJ2-1; a possible D gene is TRBD1 (6 bases). There are 16 residues in the CDR3. Trimming stripped 7 bases from V and 5 bases from J, with 21 bases between. CDR3 in amino acids: CASTQIPSRDNNEQFF. CDR3 bases: TGTGCCAGCACCCAAATCCCCTCCCGGGACAACAATGAGCAGTTCTTC.

The chain couples TRBV10-3 to TRBJ2-7; D uncertain. CDR3 size: 11 residues. V shed 4 bases and J shed 4 bases, with 5 bases lying between them. The V gene's germline CDR1 is ENHRY and CDR2 SYGVKD. CDR3 bases: TGTGCCATCAGTGGGCAATACGAGCAGTACTTC. Protein: CAISGQYEQYF.

The chain is built from TRBV12-3 or TRBV12-4 and TRBJ2-5; TRBD1 or TRBD2 may be the D gene (5 bases each). The V end lost 1 base, the J end lost 11 bases, and 14 bases lay between the germline ends. The CDR3 runs to 13 residues. The CDR3 is CASSLGGSNEQYF. The CDR3, as DNA: TGTGCCAGCAGTTTAGGGGGGTCGAATGAGCAGTACTTC.

This rearrangement joins TRBV7-9 to TRBJ2-7; D may correspond to TRBD1 or TRBD2 (6 bases each). CDR1 and CDR2 from the germline V gene are SEHNR and FQNEAQ (reference sequence). The ends were cut back, 3 bases at V and 7 bases at J, with 31 bases in the middle. The CDR3 is 19 amino acids. CDR3 amino acids: CASSFNLGLNREGYNEQYF. CDR3 nucleotides: TGTGCCAGCAGCTTTAACCTGGGACTGAACAGGGAAGGGTACAATGAGCAGTACTTC.

The chain couples TRBV9 to TRBJ1-4; no clear D. The CDR3 has 17 residues. Germline V gene data show CDR1 as SGDLS and CDR2 as YYNGEE. With 4 bases removed from V and 0 bases from J, the gap between germline ends came to 16 bases. As DNA, the CDR3 is TGTGCCAGCAGCCCCCAAGGAGCGATTGCAACTAATGAAAAACTGTTTTTT. Protein sequence: CASSPQGAIATNEKLFF.

The chain employs TRBV7-2 and TRBJ2-1; 7 bases agree with TRBD2. The CDR3 consists of 15 residues. Germline CDR1 reads SGHTA; CDR2 reads FQGNSA. V shed 1 base, J shed 3 bases, and the junction held 3 bases outside the gene matches. The CDR3 is CASSLGRELYNEQFF. In nucleotides, the CDR3 is TGTGCCAGCAGCTTAGGGCGGGAGCTCTACAATGAGCAGTTCTTC. The full variable domain, rest sourced from reference TRBV7-2 and TRBJ2-1, is GAGVSQSPSNKVTEKGKDVELRCDPISGHTALYWYRQSLGQGLEFLIYFQGNSAPDKSGLPSDRFSAERTGGSVSTLTIQRTQQEDSAVYLCASSLGRELYNEQFFGPGTRLTVL.

The sample holds a few counts of this clonotype. The chain has TRBV7-9 and TRBJ1-2; no definite D call. V was shortened by 4 bases and J by 5 bases, with 11 bases between the two germline ends. The CDR3 totals 13 residues. Germline V gene data show CDR1 as SEHNR and CDR2 as FQNEAQ (reference sequence). The CDR3 DNA sequence: TGTGCCAGCAGCTCCTTTATGGGTTATGGCTACACCTTC. Its translation is CASSSFMGYGYTF.

The chain carries TRBV3-1 and TRBJ2-4, with 7 bases lining up with TRBD1. TRBJ2-7 matches the DNA end more closely, so the J call is doubtful. Per germline, CDR1 LGHDT and CDR2 YNNKEL (reference sequence). There are 17 residues in the CDR3. The CDR3 nucleotides are TGTGCCAGCAGCCCAACCGGGACAGCGAGAAGAAGCTCCGAGCAGTACTTC. Its protein product is CASSPTGTARRSSEQYF.

The chain employs TRBV20-1 and TRBJ2-5; unclear D gene. Germline CDR1 and CDR2: DFQATT and SNEGSKA (reference sequence). There are 11 residues in the CDR3. V shed 4 bases and J shed 4 bases, with 7 bases lying between them. The CDR3 nucleotides are TGCAGTGCTACGCCGGGAGAGACCCAGTACTTC. Its translation: CSATPGETQYF.

CDR3 sequence: CSAETDLYEQYF. For the CDR3, the DNA is TGCAGTGCTGAGACGGACCTCTACGAGCAGTACTTC. This rearrangement joins TRBV20-1 to TRBJ2-7; no definite D call. V was pared by 5 bases and J by 3 bases, with 11 bases between. Germline loops: CDR1 DFQATT, CDR2 SNEGSKA (reference sequence). The CDR3 contains 12 residues.

The V gene is TRBV27, the J gene TRBJ1-5; perhaps TRBD1 as D (5 bases). The germline gives CDR1 MNHEY, CDR2 SMNVEV (reference sequence). Trimming cost V 5 bases and J 9 bases, with 17 bases left between them. The CDR3 length is 14 residues. CDR3 nucleotide sequence: TGTGCCAGCAGTCCCGACAGAGGACATTGGCCCCAGCATTTT. It codes for CASSPDRGHWPQHF.

This clonotype was observed a handful of times. The chain joins TRBV5-1 to TRBJ2-1, with 10 nucleotides matching TRBD2. The CDR3 sequence is 14 residues long. Germline V gives CDR1 SGHRS, CDR2 YFSETQ. Losses at the gene ends were 5 bases for V and 5 bases for J; bases not matched to a gene: 4. The CDR3 is CASRPSGSDNEQFF. The CDR3 DNA follows: TGCGCCAGCAGACCTAGCGGGAGTGACAATGAGCAGTTCTTC.